The rows below give T cell receptor beta chains drawn from one sample of a study of shared clonotypes between healthy human individuals. Sequenced by immunoSEQ multiplex PCR; TCRdb stores in-frame clones only, minus some. The sample lists a few million clones, under 95% seen once, with 0.3% to 0.4% in the top ten. Sequencing was carried out using naive CD4+ T cells from PBMCs. The receptors were gathered from a man aged 18 to 29 in good health. Some clones in this sample may be carry-over from other donors' samples. The CDR3 runs from the conserved cysteine through the conserved F or W. A D gene is named only where the DNA matches it firmly. Clone size is shown for a subset of rows, as once, few, many or a class of expanded clone.

16,TRBV28,NA,TRBJ1-1,NA,TGTGCCAGCAGTACCGAACAACAGGGTTGGAACACTGAAGCTTTCTTT,CASSTEQQGWNTEAFF
16,TRBV11-3,TRBD1,TRBJ2-1,NA,TGTGCCAGCAGCTTAGAAGGTACAGGGGCATACAATGAGCAGTTCTTC,CASSLEGTGAYNEQFF
14,TRBV7-2,NA,TRBJ2-1,NA,TGTGCCAGCAATCTAGGGGTCTCCTACAATGAGCAGTTCTTC,CASNLGVSYNEQFF
16,TRBV28,TRBD2,TRBJ2-3,NA,TGTGCCAGCAGTCGCCGACTAGCGGGAAACACAGATACGCAGTATTTT,CASSRRLAGNTDTQYF
13,TRBV2,NA,TRBJ1-3,NA,TGTGCCAGCAGTGCGGCCCGAGGAAACACCATATATTTT,CASSAARGNTIYF
14,TRBV28,NA,TRBJ2-5,NA,TGTGCCAGCAGTTCCGGACAGCTTCAAGAGACCCAGTACTTC,CASSSGQLQETQYF
16,TRBV7-3,TRBD2,TRBJ2-2,NA,TGTGCCAGCAGCAGAGGGACTAGCCTGAACACCGGGGAGCTGTTTTTT,CASSRGTSLNTGELFF
13,TRBV4-1,NA,TRBJ1-2,NA,TGCGCCAGCAGCCAAGATTGGCCCGGGGGCTACACCTTC,CASSQDWPGGYTF
15,TRBV19,NA,TRBJ2-2,NA,TGTGCCAGTAGTACGACGGACAGAGACACCGGGGAGCTGTTTTTT,CASSTTDRDTGELFF
15,TRBV18,TRBD2,TRBJ2-1,NA,TGTGCCAGCTCACCGGGACTAGCGGGAGGATATGAGCAGTTCTTC,CASSPGLAGGYEQFF
11,TRBV5-6,NA,TRBJ2-7,NA,TGTGCCAGCAGCTTGGTCTACGAGCAGTACTTC,CASSLVYEQYF
15,TRBV5-1,TRBD2,TRBJ2-1,NA,TGCGCCAGCAGCACTGGACTAGCGTCCTACAATGAGCAGTTCTTC,CASSTGLASYNEQFF
14,TRBV28,NA,TRBJ1-2,NA,TGTGCCAGCAGCCAAATAGGGACGGAATATGGCTACACCTTC,CASSQIGTEYGYTF
14,TRBV6-5,NA,TRBJ2-7,NA,TGTGCCAGCAGTCCACCGGGACACAACTACGAGCAGTACTTC,CASSPPGHNYEQYF
15,TRBV5-4,TRBD1,TRBJ2-1,NA,TGTGCCAGCAGCTTGGGGGACAGGGTTCTCAATGAGCAGTTCTTC,CASSLGDRVLNEQFF
12,TRBV5-1,NA,TRBJ2-7,once,TGCGCCAGCAGCAGACCTGCCTACGAGCAGTACTTC,CASSRPAYEQYF
15,TRBV19,TRBD1,TRBJ2-2,NA,TGTGCCAGTATCCCGACAGGGATTAACACCGGGGAGCTGTTTTTT,CASIPTGINTGELFF